This T cell receptor beta chain was captured by sequencing in a study of cytomegalovirus exposure and HLA in healthy donors. This clone occurred a few times. In the PCR, 60 Vbeta and 13 Jbeta primers were used. TCRdb's table, derived via immunoSEQ multiplex PCR, lists solely in-frame clones and lacks some. In the table there are tens of thousands of clones, roughly 80% of which are singletons. J lost 11 bases, V lost 4 bases, and 2 bases had no gene match. Germline CDR1 is SGHVS and CDR2 is FQNEAQ. The CDR3 loop spans 11 amino acids. This TCR was recovered from a woman younger than 45 in good health and CMV-seronegative. V usage is TRBV7-8 and J usage is TRBJ1-5; 7 nucleotides line up with TRBD1. Sequenced material: PBMCs. CDR3 protein: CASSYTGAQHF. In DNA, the CDR3 is TGTGCCAGCAGCTACACAGGGGCCCAGCATTTT.